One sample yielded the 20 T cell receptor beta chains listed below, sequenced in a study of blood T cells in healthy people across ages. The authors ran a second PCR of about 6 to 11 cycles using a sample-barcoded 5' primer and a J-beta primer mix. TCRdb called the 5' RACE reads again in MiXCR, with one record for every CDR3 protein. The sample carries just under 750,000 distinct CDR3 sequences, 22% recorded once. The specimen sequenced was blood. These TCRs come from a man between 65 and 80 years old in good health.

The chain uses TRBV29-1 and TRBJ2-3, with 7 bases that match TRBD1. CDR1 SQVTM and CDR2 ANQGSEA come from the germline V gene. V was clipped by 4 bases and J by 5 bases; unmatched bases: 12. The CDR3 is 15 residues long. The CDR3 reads CSVAPQDRTRDTQYF. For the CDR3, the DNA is TGCAGCGTTGCCCCCCAGGACAGGACGAGAGATACGCAGTATTTT.

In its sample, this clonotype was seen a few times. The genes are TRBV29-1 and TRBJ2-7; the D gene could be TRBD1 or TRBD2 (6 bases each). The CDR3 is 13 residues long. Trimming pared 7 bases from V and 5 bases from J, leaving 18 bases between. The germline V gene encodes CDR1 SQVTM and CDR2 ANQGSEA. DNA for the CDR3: TGCAGCGACCCCGGGGGACACCGAAACGAGCAGTACGTC. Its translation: CSDPGGHRNEQYV.

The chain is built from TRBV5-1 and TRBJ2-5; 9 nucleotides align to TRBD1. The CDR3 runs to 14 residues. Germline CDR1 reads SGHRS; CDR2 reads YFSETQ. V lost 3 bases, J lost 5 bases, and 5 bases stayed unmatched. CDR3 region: CASSWGQGLETQYF. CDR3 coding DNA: TGCGCCAGCAGCTGGGGACAGGGTTTGGAGACCCAGTACTTC.

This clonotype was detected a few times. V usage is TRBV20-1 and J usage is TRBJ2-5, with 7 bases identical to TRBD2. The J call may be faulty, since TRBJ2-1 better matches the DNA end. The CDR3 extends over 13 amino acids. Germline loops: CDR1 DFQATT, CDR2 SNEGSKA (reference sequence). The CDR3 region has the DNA TGCAGTGCCGAAGCGGGGCTCAAGGATAAGCAGTTCTTC. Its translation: CSAEAGLKDKQFF.

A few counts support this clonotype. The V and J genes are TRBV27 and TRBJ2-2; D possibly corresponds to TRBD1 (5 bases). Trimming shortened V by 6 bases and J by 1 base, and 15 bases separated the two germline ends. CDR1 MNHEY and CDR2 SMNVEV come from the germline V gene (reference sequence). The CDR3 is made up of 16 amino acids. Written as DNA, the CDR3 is TGTGCCAGCAGGAGACCCTCGACAGTGAACACCGGGGAGCTGTTTTTT. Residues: CASRRPSTVNTGELFF.

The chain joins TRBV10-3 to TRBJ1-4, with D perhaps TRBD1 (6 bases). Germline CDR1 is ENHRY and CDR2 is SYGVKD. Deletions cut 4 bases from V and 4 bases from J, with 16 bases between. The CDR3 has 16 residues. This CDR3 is CAISGGRGSFNEKLFF. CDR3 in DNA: TGTGCCATCAGTGGGGGGCGGGGATCCTTTAATGAAAAACTGTTTTTT.

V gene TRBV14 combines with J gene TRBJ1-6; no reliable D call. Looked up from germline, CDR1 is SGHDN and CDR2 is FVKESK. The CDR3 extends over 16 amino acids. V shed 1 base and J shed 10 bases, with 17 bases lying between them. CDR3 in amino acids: CASSQGRPGGSSPLHF. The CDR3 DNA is TGTGCCAGCAGCCAAGGGCGACCTGGAGGAAGCTCACCCCTCCACTTT.

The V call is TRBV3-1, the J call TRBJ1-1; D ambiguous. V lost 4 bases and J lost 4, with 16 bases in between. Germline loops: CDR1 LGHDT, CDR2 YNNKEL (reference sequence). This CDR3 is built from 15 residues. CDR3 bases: TGTGCCAGCAGCCTCCGCCCCGGAAAAAGCACTGAAGCTTTCTTT. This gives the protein CASSLRPGKSTEAFF.

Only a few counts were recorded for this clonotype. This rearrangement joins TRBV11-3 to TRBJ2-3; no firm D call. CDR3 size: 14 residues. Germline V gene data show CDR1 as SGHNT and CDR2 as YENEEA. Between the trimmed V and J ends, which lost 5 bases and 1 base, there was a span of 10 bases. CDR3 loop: CASSPTAGTDTQYF. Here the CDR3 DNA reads TGTGCCAGCAGCCCTACGGCTGGCACAGATACGCAGTATTTT.

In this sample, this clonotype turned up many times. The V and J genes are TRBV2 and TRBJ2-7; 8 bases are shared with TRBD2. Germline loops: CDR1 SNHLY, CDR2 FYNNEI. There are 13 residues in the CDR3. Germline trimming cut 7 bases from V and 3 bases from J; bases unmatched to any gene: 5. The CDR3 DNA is TGTGCCAGCACAAGCGGGGGAAGCTACGAGCAGTACTTC. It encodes CASTSGGSYEQYF.

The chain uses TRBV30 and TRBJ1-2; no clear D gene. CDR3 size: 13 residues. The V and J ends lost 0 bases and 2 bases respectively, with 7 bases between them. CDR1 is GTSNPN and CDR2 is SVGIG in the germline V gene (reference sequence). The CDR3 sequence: CAWSVSQNYGYTF. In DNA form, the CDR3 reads TGTGCCTGGAGTGTATCCCAGAACTATGGCTACACCTTC.

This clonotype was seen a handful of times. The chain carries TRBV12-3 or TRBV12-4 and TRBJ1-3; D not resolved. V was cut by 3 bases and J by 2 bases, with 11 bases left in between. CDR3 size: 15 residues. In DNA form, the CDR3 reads TGTGCCAGCAGTTTCCTTAGGGCAGCTGGAAACACCATATATTTT. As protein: CASSFLRAAGNTIYF.

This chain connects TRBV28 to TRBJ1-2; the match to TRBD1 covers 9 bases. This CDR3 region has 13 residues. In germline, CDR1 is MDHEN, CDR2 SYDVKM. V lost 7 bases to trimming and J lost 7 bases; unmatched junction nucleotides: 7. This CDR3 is CASTDRGGGGYTF. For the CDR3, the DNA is TGTGCCAGCACCGACAGGGGGGGAGGTGGCTACACCTTC.

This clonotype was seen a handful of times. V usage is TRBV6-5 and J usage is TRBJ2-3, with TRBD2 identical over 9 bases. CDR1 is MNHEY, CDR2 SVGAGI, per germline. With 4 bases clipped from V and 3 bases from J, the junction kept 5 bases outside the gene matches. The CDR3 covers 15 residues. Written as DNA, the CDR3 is TGTGCCAGCAGTTGGCAGCGGGGGGAAACAGATACGCAGTATTTT. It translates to CASSWQRGETDTQYF.

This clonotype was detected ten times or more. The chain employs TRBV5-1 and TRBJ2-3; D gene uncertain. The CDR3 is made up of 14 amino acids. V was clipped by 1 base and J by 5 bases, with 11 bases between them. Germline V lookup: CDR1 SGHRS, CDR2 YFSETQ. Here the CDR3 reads CASSLYSAVDTQYF. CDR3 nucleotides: TGCGCCAGCAGCTTGTACAGCGCCGTAGATACGCAGTATTTT.

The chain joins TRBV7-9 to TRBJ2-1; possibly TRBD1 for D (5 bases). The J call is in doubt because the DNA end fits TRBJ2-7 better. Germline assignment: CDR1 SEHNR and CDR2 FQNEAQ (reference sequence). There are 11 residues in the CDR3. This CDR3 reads CADKARGEQYV. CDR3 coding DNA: TGTGCCGATAAAGCTAGGGGCGAGCAGTACGTC.

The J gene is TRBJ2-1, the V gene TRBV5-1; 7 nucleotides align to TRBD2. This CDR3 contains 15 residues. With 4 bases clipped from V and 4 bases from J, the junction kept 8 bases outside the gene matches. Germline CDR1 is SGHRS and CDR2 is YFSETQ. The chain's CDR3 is CASSGPSSGYNEQFF. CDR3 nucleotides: TGCGCCAGCAGCGGGCCGTCTAGCGGATACAATGAGCAGTTCTTC.

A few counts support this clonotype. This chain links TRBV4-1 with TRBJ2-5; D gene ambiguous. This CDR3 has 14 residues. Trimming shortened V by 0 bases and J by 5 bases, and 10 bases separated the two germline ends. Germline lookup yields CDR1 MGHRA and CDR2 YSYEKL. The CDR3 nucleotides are TGCGCCAGCAGCCAAGAAGTCACCCGGGAGACCCAGTACTTC. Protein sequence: CASSQEVTRETQYF.

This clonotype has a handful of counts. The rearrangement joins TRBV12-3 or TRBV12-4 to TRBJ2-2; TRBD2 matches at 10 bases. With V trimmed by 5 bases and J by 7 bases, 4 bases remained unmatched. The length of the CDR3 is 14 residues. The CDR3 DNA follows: TGTGCCAGCAGTAGCGGGAGGGCCTTCGGGGAGCTGTTTTTT. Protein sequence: CASSSGRAFGELFF.

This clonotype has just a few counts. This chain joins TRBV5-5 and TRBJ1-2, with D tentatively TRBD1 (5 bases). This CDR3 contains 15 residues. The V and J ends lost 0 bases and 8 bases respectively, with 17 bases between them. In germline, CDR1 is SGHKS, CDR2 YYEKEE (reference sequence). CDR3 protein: CASSLAGRVEGGYTF. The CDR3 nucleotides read TGTGCCAGCAGCTTGGCAGGCCGGGTCGAGGGGGGCTACACCTTC.